Presented here are 8 T cell receptor beta chains from one specimen sequenced in a study of blood T cell repertoires in COVID-19. Sequencing was performed with immunoSEQ multiplex PCR; in TCRdb, only in-frame clones are kept and a portion is missing. Here the sample spans 150,000 to 200,000 clones, approximately 80% being singletons. The sample comprised PBMCs or T cells enriched from blood (not recorded which). These receptors came from a man aged 70 or older who had been exposed to COVID-19.

The chain has TRBV5-1 and TRBJ2-3; 11 bases map to TRBD2. The CDR3 extends over 18 amino acids. The J segment lost 0 bases and the V segment lost 4 bases, leaving 10 bases of the junction unmatched. Germline V CDR1 and CDR2: SGHRS, YFSETQ. The CDR3 DNA reads TGCGCCAGCAGCCGCGGGACTAGCGGAGGAACTAGCACAGATACGCAGTATTTT. It yields the protein CASSRGTSGGTSTDTQYF. The entire variable domain, with the rest obtained from reference TRBV5-1 and TRBJ2-3, is as follows: KAGVTQTPRYLIKTRGQQVTLSCSPISGHRSVSWYQQTPGQGLQFLFEYFSETQRNKGNFPGRFSGRQFSNSRSEMNVSTLELGDSALYLCASSRGTSGGTSTDTQYFGPGTRLTVL.

Regarding this clone: No DNA is shown, since the ends of the CDR3 on it are uncertain; the CDR3 is the one TCRdb lists. The chain joins TRBV28 to TRBJ1-6; the listed D gene, TRBD1, was not tested against the DNA. Germline loops: CDR1 MDHEN, CDR2 SYDVKM. The CDR3 adds up to 12 amino acids, both ends counted. The CDR3 loop is CASSWGQGTIHF.

The chain employs TRBV6-5 and TRBJ1-4; no firm D call. V was trimmed by 5 bases and J by 8 bases, leaving 18 bases between them. CDR1 is MNHEY, CDR2 SVGAGI, per germline. The CDR3 is made up of 15 amino acids. The CDR3 DNA reads as TGTGCCAGCAGTCGTTCCCTAACCCCGGGAGAAAAACTGTTTTTT. Protein product: CASSRSLTPGEKLFF.

The chain joins TRBV5-8 to TRBJ1-1, with D possibly being TRBD1 (6 bases). V dropped 0 bases and J dropped 4 bases, with 13 bases sitting between them. Germline V gene sequence: CDR1 SGHTS, CDR2 YDEGEE. There are 15 residues in the CDR3. The CDR3 DNA follows: TGTGCCAGCAGCTTGGAGGACAGAATCTTCACTGAAGCTTTCTTT. Translation gives CASSLEDRIFTEAFF.

This chain uses TRBV5-1 with TRBJ2-5, with 8 nucleotides matching TRBD2. Germline V gene sequence: CDR1 SGHRS, CDR2 YFSETQ. CDR3 length equals 15 residues. The V and J ends lost 1 base and 5 bases, in that order; junction bases with no gene match: 7. Written as DNA, the CDR3 is TGCGCCAGCAGCTTGTTAGCGGGGACGGGGGAGACCCAGTACTTC. This gives the protein CASSLLAGTGETQYF.

For the CDR3, the DNA is TGTGCCAGCTCACCAGCCACCGGTGGTCAGCCCCAGCATTTT. Protein sequence: CASSPATGGQPQHF. V is TRBV18 and J is TRBJ1-5, with D unclear. The CDR3 is 14 amino acids. Trimming took 2 bases from V and 6 from J, leaving 11 bases between them. CDR1 is KGHSH, CDR2 LQKENI, per germline.

This rearrangement joins TRBV11-2 to TRBJ1-1, with D possibly matching TRBD1 (5 bases). V gave up 5 bases and J gave up 6 bases, with 19 bases separating them. This CDR3 region has 15 residues. Germline V lookup: CDR1 SGHAT, CDR2 FQNNGV. CDR3 loop: CASSRGWGDGAEAFF. The DNA of the CDR3 is TGTGCCAGCAGCCGCGGGTGGGGGGACGGGGCTGAAGCTTTCTTT.

CDR3 loop: CAVLDRGTDTQYF. Written as DNA, the CDR3 is TGTGCCGTATTAGACAGGGGCACAGATACGCAGTATTTT. The chain joins TRBV5-6 to TRBJ2-3; 7 bases are shared with TRBD1. Per germline, CDR1 SGHDT and CDR2 YYEEEE. The CDR3 has 13 amino acids. V was clipped by 10 bases and J by 1 base; unmatched bases: 6.